This T cell receptor (beta chain) is drawn from a study of cytomegalovirus exposure and HLA in healthy donors. The wider study: Of all 398 donors who were genotyped, 80% to 85% belonged to the Caucasian-associated ancestry cluster. Notes on the study in general: The study put some 150 TCR beta chains on its list as cytomegalovirus-associated. Earlier analysis found most TCR beta V segments productive about 87% or about 30% of the time.

There were likely unrecorded immune exposures, though donors were nominally healthy when sampled. V was clipped by 10 bases and J by 5 bases, with 8 bases between them. The CDR3 loop spans 10 amino acids. Germline loops: CDR1 SEHNR, CDR2 FQNEAQ (reference sequence). The PCR employed 60 Vbeta primers together with 13 Jbeta primers. Here immunoSEQ multiplex PCR was the method, and the copy in TCRdb shows in-frame clones only, minus some. The table has more than 150,000 clones, over 75% seen once; the top ten hold about 9.3%. On this clone: Its antigen is unknown.

Input material: PBMCs. The chain has TRBV7-9 and TRBJ2-5; the D gene is possibly TRBD2 (5 bases). This clonotype was obtained from a young man in good health and CMV-seropositive. The CDR3 region is CATEAETQYF. CDR3 coding DNA: TGTGCCACGGAGGCGGAGACCCAGTACTTC.